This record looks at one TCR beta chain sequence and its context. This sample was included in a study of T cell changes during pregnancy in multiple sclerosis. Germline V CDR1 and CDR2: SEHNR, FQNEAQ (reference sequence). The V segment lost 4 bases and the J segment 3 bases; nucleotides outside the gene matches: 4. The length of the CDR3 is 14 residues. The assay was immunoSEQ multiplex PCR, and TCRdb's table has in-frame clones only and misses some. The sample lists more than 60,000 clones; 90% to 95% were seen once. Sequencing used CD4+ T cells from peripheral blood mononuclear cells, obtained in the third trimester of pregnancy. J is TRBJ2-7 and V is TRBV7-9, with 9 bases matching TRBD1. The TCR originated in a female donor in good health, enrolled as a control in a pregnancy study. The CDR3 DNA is TGTGCCAGCAGCTCAGGGACAGGGAGCTACGAGCAGTACTTC. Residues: CASSSGTGSYEQYF.